A selection of T cell receptor beta chains follows, all from one sample in a study of chemoradiotherapy in HPV16-positive cancers. Assay: immunoSEQ multiplex PCR; the TCRdb copy retains only in-frame clones and omits some. The data show approximately 3,500 clones, around 85% seen once. This sample comprised tumor tissue, obtained from a patient who underwent chemoradiotherapy. The receptors come from a human donor with HPV-associated anogenital cancer. The CDR3 runs from the conserved cysteine through the conserved F or W. The D gene is left open where the match is weak. Only part of the rows carry a size: once, few, many, or a class if the clone is expanded.

size	D	J	V	length	CDR3	DNA
-	-	TRBJ2-7	TRBV7-2	14	CASSVGGAHHEQYF	TGTGCCAGCAGTGTTGGGGGGGCCCACCACGAGCAGTACTTC
few	-	TRBJ1-2	TRBV6-1	14	CASSQQGLVYGYTF	TGTGCCAGCAGCCAACAGGGACTGGTATATGGCTACACCTTC
-	-	TRBJ1-2	TRBV5-6	15	CASSFDVGRIYGYTF	TGTGCCAGCAGCTTTGACGTGGGGCGGATTTATGGCTACACCTTC
-	-	TRBJ1-1	TRBV7-2	14	CASSFGILNTEAFF	TGTGCCAGCAGCTTCGGCATCCTGAACACTGAAGCTTTCTTT
-	-	TRBJ2-2	TRBV7-3	13	CASSLDYSGELFF	TGTGCCAGCAGCTTGGACTATTCCGGGGAGCTGTTTTTT
few	TRBD1	TRBJ1-2	TRBV7-2	15	CASSPGTGVGYGYTF	TGTGCCAGCAGCCCCGGGACAGGGGTCGGCTATGGCTACACCTTC
-	-	TRBJ1-1	TRBV7-9	13	CASSFDSNTEAFF	TGTGCCAGCAGCTTCGACTCGAACACTGAAGCTTTCTTT
-	-	TRBJ2-2	TRBV30	15	CAWSVLAGAGGELFF	TGTGCCTGGAGTGTACTGGCGGGGGCTGGCGGGGAGCTGTTTTTT
-	TRBD2	TRBJ2-3	TRBV4-2	17	CASSQERSGGYTDTQYF	TGTGCCAGCAGCCAAGAAAGGAGCGGGGGGTACACAGATACGCAGTATTTT
-	-	TRBJ1-2	TRBV7-9	16	CASSLLSGTDNYGYTF	TGTGCCAGCAGCTTACTTTCCGGGACGGATAACTATGGCTACACCTTC
-	-	TRBJ2-5	TRBV10-3	14	CAMANGGDQETQYF	TGTGCCATGGCCAACGGGGGAGATCAAGAGACCCAGTACTTC
-	TRBD1	TRBJ1-6	TRBV19	21	CASARRFGTGLRRTGNSPLHF	TGTGCCAGTGCCAGACGTTTCGGGACAGGGTTGAGAAGAACGGGGAATTCACCCCTCCACTTT
-	-	TRBJ1-6	TRBV23-1	17	CASSPTPRRASHSPLHF	TGCGCCAGCAGTCCTACCCCGCGCAGGGCGAGTCATTCACCCCTCCACTTT
-	-	TRBJ2-5	TRBV20-1	11	CSALYQETQYF	TGCAGTGCTTTGTACCAAGAGACCCAGTACTTC
-	TRBD1	TRBJ1-1	TRBV5-1	15	CASSLKWTGEAEAFF	TGCGCCAGCAGCTTGAAGTGGACAGGGGAAGCTGAAGCTTTCTTT
few	-	TRBJ1-5	TRBV28	16	CASSSWGLVANQPQHF	TGTGCCAGCAGTTCGTGGGGGTTGGTTGCCAATCAGCCCCAGCATTTT
-	TRBD1	TRBJ2-5	TRBV5-1	14	CASSAGQAGETQYF	TGCGCCAGCAGCGCGGGACAGGCCGGGGAGACCCAGTACTTC
-	-	TRBJ2-1	TRBV7-2	13	CASSLVPSDGGFF	TGTGCCAGCAGCTTAGTGCCTTCCGACGGCGGGTTCTTC
-	-	TRBJ1-1	TRBV11-2	13	CASSLGVNTEAFF	TGTGCCAGCAGCCTCGGGGTTAACACTGAAGCTTTCTTT
-	-	TRBJ1-2	TRBV7-2	16	CASSFGGGRSNYGYTF	TGTGCCAGCAGCTTTGGGGGTGGTAGGAGTAACTATGGCTACACCTTC
-	TRBD1	TRBJ1-5	TRBV5-5	14	CASSFRDRVQPQHF	TGTGCCAGCAGCTTCCGGGACAGGGTCCAGCCCCAGCATTTT
-	-	TRBJ2-1	TRBV11-2	14	CASSRTVTNNEQFF	TGTGCCAGCAGCAGGACAGTCACTAACAATGAGCAGTTCTTC
-	-	TRBJ2-3	TRBV7-9	13	CASSYGLPDTQYF	TGTGCCAGCAGCTATGGCCTTCCAGATACGCAGTATTTT
-	-	TRBJ1-2	TRBV15	16	CATSRDLGVIVTGYTF	TGTGCCACCAGCAGAGATCTCGGGGTTATCGTAACTGGCTACACCTTC
-	-	TRBJ1-1	TRBV9	13	CASSEGVGTEAFF	TGTGCCAGCAGCGAGGGGGTGGGCACTGAAGCTTTCTTT
-	-	TRBJ2-7	TRBV20-1	11	CSVRGSYEQYF	TGCAGTGTTCGGGGCTCCTACGAGCAGTACTTC
-	-	TRBJ1-4	TRBV7-2	14	CASSLVSGQEKLFF	TGTGCCAGCAGCTTGGTCTCAGGGCAGGAAAAACTGTTTTTT
-	TRBD1	TRBJ1-5	TRBV27	15	CASSQIRGRDQPQHF	TGTGCCAGCAGTCAGATCAGGGGGCGCGATCAGCCCCAGCATTTT
-	-	TRBJ1-2	TRBV18	14	CASSLELANYGYTF	TGTGCCAGCTCACTAGAACTGGCTAACTATGGCTACACCTTC
-	TRBD2	TRBJ2-2	TRBV7-8	15	CASTASGGNTGELFF	TGTGCCAGCACCGCTAGCGGGGGCAACACCGGGGAGCTGTTTTTT
-	TRBD1	TRBJ2-3	TRBV14	15	CASSRQGALTDTQYF	TGTGCCAGCAGCCGACAGGGAGCCCTCACAGATACGCAGTATTTT
-	-	TRBJ1-6	TRBV7-9	15	CAAHPPGTSGSPLHF	TGTGCCGCCCACCCGCCCGGGACAAGCGGTTCACCCCTCCACTTT
-	-	TRBJ2-7	TRBV2	16	CASSVGSWRSSYEQYF	TGTGCCAGCAGTGTTGGGTCCTGGCGGAGCTCCTACGAGCAGTACTTC
-	-	TRBJ2-1	TRBV21-1	16	CASSKGKQGAYNEQFF	TGTGCCAGCAGCAAAGGGAAGCAGGGGGCCTACAATGAGCAGTTCTTC
-	-	TRBJ2-7	TRBV5-8	15	CASSWEAPGHYEQYF	TGTGCCAGCAGCTGGGAGGCGCCAGGCCACTACGAGCAGTACTTC
-	TRBD1	TRBJ1-2	TRBV19	14	CASSDREPNYGYTF	TGTGCCAGTAGCGACAGGGAGCCTAACTATGGCTACACCTTC
-	-	TRBJ1-2	TRBV18	13	CASSQGGDYGYTF	TGTGCCAGCTCACAGGGGGGAGACTATGGCTACACCTTC
-	-	TRBJ2-2	TRBV9	17	CASSANDKGLRIEELFF	TGTGCCAGCAGCGCGAATGATAAGGGTCTTCGGATTGAGGAGCTGTTTTTT
-	TRBD1	TRBJ2-7	TRBV7-2	16	CASSVNSGQPSYEQYF	TGTGCCAGCAGCGTCAACTCGGGACAGCCGTCCTACGAGCAGTACTTC
-	-	TRBJ2-7	TRBV5-5	15	CASSLEPGTPSEQYF	TGTGCCAGCAGCTTAGAACCCGGGACTCCCTCCGAGCAGTACTTC
-	-	TRBJ1-2	TRBV6-4	13	CASSAGVGYGYTF	TGTGCCAGCAGCGCCGGAGTGGGCTATGGCTACACCTTC
-	TRBD1	TRBJ2-2	TRBV4-1	18	CASSQQGQGVIGTGELFF	TGCGCCAGCAGCCAACAGGGACAGGGGGTGATCGGCACCGGGGAGCTGTTTTTT
-	TRBD1	TRBJ2-7	TRBV29-1	13	CSVERTGGYEQYF	TGCAGCGTTGAGAGGACAGGGGGGTACGAGCAGTACTTC
-	TRBD2	TRBJ2-3	TRBV7-3	16	CASSLTSGGYTDTQYF	TGTGCCAGCAGCTTAACCAGCGGGGGGTATACAGATACGCAGTATTTT
-	TRBD1	TRBJ2-3	TRBV4-1	16	CASSPRGQEGTDTQYF	TGCGCCAGCAGCCCCCGGGGACAGGAGGGGACAGATACGCAGTATTTT
-	-	TRBJ2-1	TRBV29-1	14	CSAGSGRLSREQFF	TGCAGCGCGGGGAGTGGGAGACTCAGTAGGGAGCAGTTCTTC
-	TRBD1	TRBJ1-3	TRBV6-6	14	CASRPGGEGNTIYF	TGTGCCAGCAGACCAGGGGGCGAAGGAAACACCATATATTTT
-	-	TRBJ1-1	TRBV11-2	14	CASSLLGRWAEAFF	TGTGCCAGCAGCTTATTAGGTCGTTGGGCTGAAGCTTTCTTT